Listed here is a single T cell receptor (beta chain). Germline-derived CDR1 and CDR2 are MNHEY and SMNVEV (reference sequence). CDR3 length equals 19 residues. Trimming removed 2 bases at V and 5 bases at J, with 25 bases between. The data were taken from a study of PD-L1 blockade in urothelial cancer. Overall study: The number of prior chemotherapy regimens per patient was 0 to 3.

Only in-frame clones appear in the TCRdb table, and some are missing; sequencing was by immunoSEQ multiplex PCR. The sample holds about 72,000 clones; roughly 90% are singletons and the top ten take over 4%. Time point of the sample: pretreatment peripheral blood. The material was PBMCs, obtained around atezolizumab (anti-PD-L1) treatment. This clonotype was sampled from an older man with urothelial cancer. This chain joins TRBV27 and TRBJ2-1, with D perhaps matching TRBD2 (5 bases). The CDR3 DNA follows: TGTGCCAGCAGTTTAAAGCTTGTACTACCAGCGGATCGCAACAATGAGCAGTTCTTC. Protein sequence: CASSLKLVLPADRNNEQFF.